This T cell receptor (beta chain) came from a study of cytomegalovirus exposure and HLA in healthy donors. Study-wide results and limits: Trimming of TCR beta V- and J-genes showed a link, identified in a later analysis, to a missense DCLRE1C variant.

A multiplex PCR was run with 60 Vbeta primers and 13 Jbeta primers. Data came from immunoSEQ multiplex PCR; TCRdb stores just in-frame clones and leaves some out. The sample lists about 120,000 clones; 75% were seen once. Points on this clone: Its cognate antigen is unknown.

This CDR3 spans 12 amino acids. Trimming took 3 bases from V and 4 from J, leaving 7 bases between them. CDR1 WNHNN and CDR2 SYGVQD come from the germline V gene (reference sequence). This sequence was found in a woman under 30 in good health and CMV-seronegative. Sequences were obtained from PBMCs. This rearrangement joins TRBV10-1 to TRBJ2-7; tentative D call: TRBD1 (5 bases). CDR3 sequence: CASSEGEYEQYF. In DNA, the CDR3 is TGCGCCAGCAGTGAAGGGGAATACGAGCAGTACTTC.